A single sample is the source of the 20 T cell receptor beta chains below, sequenced in a study of sequential checkpoint blockade in melanoma. Some clones are missing from TCRdb's copy, which holds only in-frame ones; the method was immunoSEQ multiplex PCR. The sample contains over 9,500 clones, roughly three fifths of which appear only once. Treatment reported: randomized to nivolumab then ipilimumab (arm A) or the reverse (arm B). The sample was CD8+ T cells sorted from blood (inferred from file names), taken from a patient given nivolumab and ipilimumab in sequence. These receptors all stem from a human donor with melanoma.

This chain uses TRBV4-2 with TRBJ2-3; the match to TRBD1 covers 7 bases. CDR1 LGHNA and CDR2 YNFKEQ come from the germline V gene. The CDR3 contains 17 residues. Trimming at V came to 1 base and at J to 0 bases, leaving 7 bases not matched to a gene. Here the CDR3 reads CASSQGDRYSSTDTQYF. The CDR3 nucleotides are TGTGCCAGCAGCCAAGGGGACAGATATTCTAGCACAGATACGCAGTATTTT.

V and J are TRBV5-6 and TRBJ1-1; D is possibly TRBD1 (5 bases). Germline V CDR1 and CDR2: SGHDT, YYEEEE. Deletions cut 2 bases from V and 5 bases from J, with 16 bases between. The CDR3 contains 15 residues. CDR3: CASSFTRGVGTEAFF. CDR3 DNA: TGTGCCAGCAGCTTTACCCGGGGGGTGGGAACTGAAGCTTTCTTT.

V usage is TRBV6-5 and J usage is TRBJ2-7; TRBD1 matches 8 bases. J was trimmed by 5 bases and V by 5 bases; bases with no gene match: 8. The CDR3 is 14 amino acids. Germline CDR1 MNHEY, CDR2 SVGAGI. CDR3 sequence reads: CASSPRDRRHEQYF. The CDR3 region has the DNA TGTGCCAGCAGTCCCCGGGACAGGCGACACGAGCAGTACTTC.

V and J are TRBV11-2 and TRBJ2-7; D is unclear. CDR1 is SGHAT and CDR2 is FQNNGV in the germline V gene. The CDR3 loop spans 15 amino acids. V was shortened by 3 bases and J by 3 bases, with 15 bases between the two germline ends. The CDR3 spells CASSLSPSDYYEQYF. CDR3 sequence (DNA): TGTGCCAGCAGCTTGTCACCCAGCGATTACTACGAGCAGTACTTC.

This clone appeared a few times. The chain links TRBV13 to TRBJ2-5, with D tentatively TRBD2 (5 bases). The V end lost 1 base, the J end lost 5 bases, and 8 bases lay between the germline ends. Germline CDR1 reads PRHDT; CDR2 reads FYEKMQ (reference sequence). CDR3 length: 13 residues. DNA for the CDR3: TGTGCCAGCAGCTTAGCGGGGTCGGAGACCCAGTACTTC. The encoded protein is CASSLAGSETQYF. The full variable domain, rest sourced from reference TRBV13 and TRBJ2-5, is AAGVIQSPRHLIKEKRETATLKCYPIPRHDTVYWYQQGPGQDPQFLISFYEKMQSDKGSIPDRFSAQQFSDYHSELNMSSLELGDSALYFCASSLAGSETQYFGPGTRLLVL.

This clone counts as hyperexpanded. The genes are TRBV7-9 and TRBJ1-1; TRBD1 agrees at 8 bases. The CDR3 consists of 15 residues. Germline V gene data show CDR1 as SEHNR and CDR2 as FQNEAQ (reference sequence). The V segment lost 5 bases and the J segment 3 bases; nucleotides outside the gene matches: 8. CDR3 nucleotide sequence: TGTGCCAGCAGCAAAGGACTGGGACAGGACACTGAAGCTTTCTTT. Its protein is CASSKGLGQDTEAFF.

This rearrangement joins TRBV10-3 to TRBJ2-1, with D unresolved. CDR1 is ENHRY and CDR2 is SYGVKD in the germline V gene. V lost 0 bases and J lost 0, with 6 bases in between. The CDR3 sequence is 15 residues long. The CDR3 coding sequence is TGTGCCATCAGTGAGTCTTCTAGCTCCTACAATGAGCAGTTCTTC. It yields the protein CAISESSSSYNEQFF.

This clone was recorded a few times. The chain recombines TRBV30 with TRBJ1-1; 11 nucleotides agree with TRBD1. Trimming cost V 0 bases and J 6 bases; bases outside gene matches: 6. Germline CDR1 GTSNPN, CDR2 SVGIG (reference sequence). This CDR3 has 15 amino acids. CDR3 nucleotides: TGTGCCTGGAGTGTATTAGGACAGGGGGCCGCTGAAGCTTTCTTT. Its protein is CAWSVLGQGAAEAFF.

The gene calls are TRBV11-3 and TRBJ2-3, with 8 bases fitting TRBD1. J was trimmed by 3 bases and V by 4 bases; bases with no gene match: 6. The germline gives CDR1 SGHNT, CDR2 YENEEA. This CDR3 spans 15 amino acids. CDR3 protein: CASSSDREETDTQYF. The CDR3, as DNA: TGTGCCAGCAGCTCGGACAGGGAGGAAACAGATACGCAGTATTTT.

This rearrangement joins TRBV7-8 to TRBJ1-3; TRBD1 is a possible D gene (5 bases). Germline V gene lookup returns CDR1 SGHVS and CDR2 FQNEAQ. The CDR3 runs 19 residues. The V end lost 5 bases, the J end lost 0 bases, and 23 bases lay between the germline ends. The DNA for the CDR3 is TGTGCCAGCAGCCGGGCGGGACGGTACAGTGAACGCTCTGGAAACACCATATATTTT. Translation: CASSRAGRYSERSGNTIYF.

With regard to this clone: Additional DNA sequences in this sample encode the identical CDR3. The rearrangement joins TRBV9 to TRBJ2-2, with D tentatively TRBD1 (6 bases). CDR3 size: 16 residues. Germline values: CDR1 SGDLS, CDR2 YYNGEE. V was clipped by 4 bases and J by 5 bases, with 18 bases between them. Here the CDR3 DNA reads TGTGCCAGCAGCCAACCGACAGGAGTCGTAACCGGGGAGCTGTTTTTT. This encodes CASSQPTGVVTGELFF.

The chain has TRBV7-2 and TRBJ2-7; D may be TRBD1 (6 bases). This CDR3 is 13 amino acids long. V lost 2 bases and J 5 bases, leaving 10 bases between the germline ends. Per germline, CDR1 SGHTA and CDR2 FQGNSA. DNA of the CDR3: TGTGCCAGCAGCTTATTTCACAGGGACGAGCAGTACTTC. Encoded protein: CASSLFHRDEQYF.

CDR3 in DNA: TGTGCCAGCAGCTTTGGAGCGGGGGGGGACGAGCAGTACTTC. Its translation: CASSFGAGGDEQYF. This chain uses TRBV7-9 with TRBJ2-7; TRBD2 agrees at 10 bases. Germline lookup yields CDR1 SEHNR and CDR2 FQNEAQ (reference sequence). V lost 3 bases and J lost 5; bases outside the gene matches: 4. The CDR3 is made up of 14 amino acids. The variable domain in full, completed from reference TRBV7-9 and TRBJ2-7, reads DTGVSQNPRHKITKRGQNVTFRCDPISEHNRLYWYRQTLGQGPEFLTYFQNEAQLEKSRLLSDRFSAERPKGSFSTLEIQRTEQGDSAMYLCASSFGAGGDEQYFGPGTRLTVT.

The J gene is TRBJ2-2, the V gene TRBV6-5; D is undetermined. CDR3 length: 13 amino acids. CDR1 MNHEY and CDR2 SVGAGI come from the germline V gene. Trimming cost V 8 bases and J 9 bases, with 16 bases left between them. The CDR3 DNA reads TGTGCCAGCTCTTACGCAGGCGCCCGGGAGCTGTTTTTT. Its translation: CASSYAGARELFF.

The chain links TRBV14 to TRBJ2-5, with TRBD2 matching 9 bases. The CDR3 contains 15 residues. The V and J ends lost 1 base and 4 bases, in that order; junction bases with no gene match: 4. Looked up from germline, CDR1 is SGHDN and CDR2 is FVKESK. CDR3 loop: CASSQASGGRETQYF. CDR3 sequence (DNA): TGTGCCAGCAGCCAAGCCAGCGGGGGGCGAGAGACCCAGTACTTC.

The table lists this clone with a few counts. The chain joins TRBV7-9 to TRBJ2-5, with D tentatively TRBD2 (5 bases). Deletions cut 4 bases from V and 2 bases from J, with 14 bases between. This CDR3 spans 15 amino acids. The V gene's germline CDR1 is SEHNR and CDR2 FQNEAQ (reference sequence). The CDR3 is CASSSGIRQQETQYF. DNA for the CDR3: TGTGCCAGCAGCTCCGGGATTCGCCAACAAGAGACCCAGTACTTC. Combining the CDR3 with reference TRBV7-9 and TRBJ2-5 gives the whole variable domain DTGVSQNPRHKITKRGQNVTFRCDPISEHNRLYWYRQTLGQGPEFLTYFQNEAQLEKSRLLSDRFSAERPKGSFSTLEIQRTEQGDSAMYLCASSSGIRQQETQYFGPGTRLLVL.

The V gene is TRBV2, the J gene TRBJ2-5; TRBD1 is a possible D gene (6 bases). The J call may be wrong; the DNA end is better matched by TRBJ2-7. Germline V gene lookup returns CDR1 SNHLY and CDR2 FYNNEI. This CDR3 has 14 amino acids. The CDR3 loop is CASRGTPTFYEQYF. CDR3 DNA sequence: TGTGCCAGCAGAGGGACACCCACTTTCTACGAGCAGTACTTC.

The gene calls are TRBV7-9 and TRBJ2-7, with D unclear. CDR3 length: 11 amino acids. Between the trimmed V and J ends, which lost 5 bases and 4 bases, there was a span of 6 bases. Germline CDR1 is SEHNR and CDR2 is FQNEAQ (reference sequence). CDR3 loop: CASSPGYEQYF. CDR3 sequence (DNA): TGTGCCAGCAGCCCCGGTTACGAGCAGTACTTC.

V gene TRBV15 combines with J gene TRBJ2-1; 8 bases align to TRBD1. Germline values: CDR1 LNHNV, CDR2 YYDKDF (reference sequence). The CDR3 length is 15 residues. After removal of 4 bases from V and 7 bases from J, the junction contained 9 bases not matched to a gene. DNA for the CDR3: TGTGCCACCAGCATCTTGGGGACAGGCTGGAATGAGCAGTTCTTC. Its protein product is CATSILGTGWNEQFF.

The V call is TRBV7-9, the J call TRBJ1-3, with TRBD1 as a possible D gene (5 bases). The CDR3 is made up of 14 amino acids. Germline CDR1 is SEHNR and CDR2 is FQNEAQ (reference sequence). V lost 5 bases and J lost 4, with 12 bases in between. The CDR3 spells CASSRAGGGNTIYF. The CDR3 region has the DNA TGTGCCAGCAGCCGCGCGGGGGGAGGAAACACCATATATTTT.